This TCR beta chain appears in the sequencing data of a study of tissue T cells after allogeneic stem cell transplantation. The wider study: Of the grafts for graft-versus-host disease patients, four were unmodified and three CD34-selected. The study's findings and limits: Anatomically similar tissues had similar TCR repertoires within each patient.

This research-autopsy study prospectively enrolled adult allogeneic hematopoietic cell transplant recipients with steroid-refractory graft-versus-host disease. V was cut by 0 bases and J by 7 bases, with 13 bases left in between. The CDR3 has 15 amino acids. Looked up from germline, CDR1 is SGHAT and CDR2 is FQDESV (reference sequence). The repertoire was sequenced with immunoSEQ multiplex PCR; TCRdb's copy has only in-frame clones and lacks some. The data show several thousand clones, with 65% to 80% seen just once and about 14% held by the top ten. Concerning this clone itself: The antigen remains undetermined.

The chain couples TRBV11-1 to TRBJ1-5, with D unresolved. This TCR was sampled from a male patient aged 60 or older with steroid-refractory graft-versus-host disease after an allogeneic stem cell transplant. The graft donor may have contributed some T cells. The specimen was skin, collected at autopsy. The CDR3 loop reads CASSLARAGRQPQHF. The CDR3 DNA reads TGTGCCAGCAGCTTAGCGCGGGCGGGCCGGCAGCCCCAGCATTTT. Based on the CDR3 plus reference TRBV11-1 and TRBJ1-5, the full variable domain is EAEVAQSPRYKITEKSQAVAFWCDPISGHATLYWYRQILGQGPELLVQFQDESVVDDSQLPKDRFSAERLKGVDSTLKIQPAELGDSAMYLCASSLARAGRQPQHFGDGTRLSIL.